The rows below give T cell receptor beta chains drawn from one sample of a study of blood T cells in healthy people across ages. TCRdb reprocessed the 5' RACE reads via MiXCR and lists one record per CDR3 protein. The repertoire holds around 900,000 distinct CDR3 sequences, with roughly 51% as singletons. Sequencing was done on a sample of blood. The receptors shown here come from a woman aged 60 to 75 in good health. CDR3s include the opening cysteine and the closing phenylalanine or tryptophan. D genes are given only for firm matches. Some rows mark clone size as missing; the rest say once, few, many or name a class of expanded clone.

d_gene: NA; v_gene: TRBV7-2; j_gene: TRBJ2-2; abundance: NA; CDR3aa: CASSLGLTTGELFF; CDR3nt: TGTGCCAGCAGCCTGGGACTTACTACCGGGGAGCTGTTTTTT
d_gene: TRBD2; v_gene: TRBV7-2; j_gene: TRBJ2-7; abundance: few; CDR3aa: CASSLVPPRLAGGNEQYF; CDR3nt: TGTGCCAGCAGCTTAGTGCCCCCCAGGCTAGCGGGAGGCAATGAGCAGTACTTC
d_gene: NA; v_gene: TRBV6-5; j_gene: TRBJ1-1; abundance: NA; CDR3aa: CASSYGLSDTEAFF; CDR3nt: TGTGCCAGCAGTTATGGGTTATCGGACACTGAAGCTTTCTTT
d_gene: NA; v_gene: TRBV20-1; j_gene: TRBJ2-7; abundance: few; CDR3aa: CSARNSQGLRHEQYF; CDR3nt: TGCAGTGCTAGAAATTCTCAGGGGCTTCGACACGAGCAGTACTTC
d_gene: TRBD2; v_gene: TRBV20-1; j_gene: TRBJ2-1; abundance: NA; CDR3aa: CRGTSRTTYNEQFF; CDR3nt: TGCAGGGGGACTAGCAGGACCACCTACAATGAGCAGTTCTTC
d_gene: TRBD2; v_gene: TRBV7-2; j_gene: TRBJ2-7; abundance: few; CDR3aa: CASRSGREGEQYF; CDR3nt: TGTGCCAGCAGATCCGGGAGGGAGGGCGAGCAGTACTTC
d_gene: TRBD2; v_gene: TRBV20-1; j_gene: TRBJ2-1; abundance: NA; CDR3aa: CSASTGTSGYNEQFF; CDR3nt: TGCAGTGCTTCGACCGGGACTAGCGGTTACAATGAGCAGTTCTTC
d_gene: NA; v_gene: TRBV5-1; j_gene: TRBJ2-4; abundance: NA; CDR3aa: CASSLGPEVMNIRYF; CDR3nt: TGCGCCAGCAGCTTGGGGCCAGAAGTAATGAACATTCGGTACTTC
d_gene: NA; v_gene: TRBV2; j_gene: TRBJ2-1; abundance: NA; CDR3aa: CASSVEALASNEQFF; CDR3nt: TGTGCCAGCAGTGTAGAGGCTTTGGCTTCCAATGAGCAGTTCTTC
d_gene: NA; v_gene: TRBV5-5; j_gene: TRBJ2-5; abundance: few; CDR3aa: CASSLLAAFPTQYF; CDR3nt: TGTGCCAGCAGCTTGTTAGCGGCCTTCCCGACCCAGTACTTC
d_gene: NA; v_gene: TRBV28; j_gene: TRBJ2-7; abundance: NA; CDR3aa: CASRRFPYEQYF; CDR3nt: TGTGCCAGCAGACGGTTTCCCTACGAGCAGTACTTC
d_gene: NA; v_gene: TRBV20-1; j_gene: TRBJ2-1; abundance: NA; CDR3aa: CSARDGGTAYNEQFF; CDR3nt: TGCAGTGCTAGAGATGGGGGGACAGCCTACAATGAGCAGTTCTTC
d_gene: NA; v_gene: TRBV7-2; j_gene: TRBJ2-7; abundance: few; CDR3aa: CASSLEDSLTYEQYF; CDR3nt: TGTGCCAGCAGCTTAGAGGACAGCCTTACCTACGAGCAGTACTTC
d_gene: TRBD1; v_gene: TRBV12-3/TRBV12-4; j_gene: TRBJ2-6; abundance: NA; CDR3aa: CASSPTTGASSGANVLTF; CDR3nt: TGTGCCAGCAGTCCCACCACAGGGGCGAGCTCTGGGGCCAACGTCCTGACTTTC
d_gene: NA; v_gene: TRBV4-1; j_gene: TRBJ2-1; abundance: NA; CDR3aa: CASSQEDDIGSYNEQFF; CDR3nt: TGCGCCAGCAGCCAAGAGGATGACATCGGCTCCTACAATGAGCAGTTCTTC
d_gene: NA; v_gene: TRBV11-2; j_gene: TRBJ1-1; abundance: once; CDR3aa: CASSLVAQKGPETEAFF; CDR3nt: TGTGCCAGCAGCTTAGTAGCCCAGAAGGGCCCAGAAACTGAAGCTTTCTTT
d_gene: NA; v_gene: TRBV20-1; j_gene: TRBJ2-7; abundance: NA; CDR3aa: CSARGTDLSYEQYF; CDR3nt: TGCAGTGCTAGGGGTACGGACTTGTCCTACGAGCAGTACTTC
d_gene: NA; v_gene: TRBV30; j_gene: TRBJ2-7; abundance: once; CDR3aa: CAWSVVLGVSYEQYF; CDR3nt: TGTGCCTGGAGTGTAGTTCTCGGGGTTTCCTACGAGCAGTACTTC
d_gene: NA; v_gene: TRBV12-3/TRBV12-4; j_gene: TRBJ2-3; abundance: few; CDR3aa: CASSSYRETDTQYF; CDR3nt: TGTGCCAGCAGTTCGTACCGGGAGACAGATACGCAGTATTTT
d_gene: NA; v_gene: TRBV27; j_gene: TRBJ1-1; abundance: NA; CDR3aa: CASSLFWGQGRNTEAFF; CDR3nt: TGTGCCAGCAGTTTATTCTGGGGGCAGGGGAGGAACACTGAAGCTTTCTTT
d_gene: TRBD1; v_gene: TRBV12-3/TRBV12-4; j_gene: TRBJ2-5; abundance: NA; CDR3aa: CANSDRGRQETQYF; CDR3nt: TGTGCCAACTCGGACAGGGGGCGGCAAGAGACCCAGTACTTC
d_gene: TRBD2; v_gene: TRBV20-1; j_gene: TRBJ2-3; abundance: NA; CDR3aa: CSASVAGEADTQYF; CDR3nt: TGCAGTGCTAGTGTAGCGGGAGAGGCAGATACGCAGTATTTT
d_gene: NA; v_gene: TRBV20-1; j_gene: TRBJ2-2; abundance: once; CDR3aa: CSAREMGTGPGELFF; CDR3nt: TGCAGTGCTAGAGAGATGGGAACCGGCCCCGGGGAGCTGTTTTTT
d_gene: NA; v_gene: TRBV28; j_gene: TRBJ1-1; abundance: NA; CDR3aa: CASSHYTENTEAFF; CDR3nt: TGTGCCAGCAGCCACTACACGGAGAACACTGAAGCTTTCTTT
d_gene: TRBD2; v_gene: TRBV7-2; j_gene: TRBJ2-5; abundance: NA; CDR3aa: CASSYGTSGSIRETQYF; CDR3nt: TGTGCCAGCAGCTACGGGACTAGCGGGAGTATTAGAGAGACCCAGTACTTC
d_gene: NA; v_gene: TRBV4-3; j_gene: TRBJ1-4; abundance: few; CDR3aa: CASSQEARTTNEKLFF; CDR3nt: TGCGCCAGCAGCCAAGAGGCGCGGACAACTAATGAAAAACTGTTTTTT
d_gene: NA; v_gene: TRBV29-1; j_gene: TRBJ1-1; abundance: NA; CDR3aa: CSGERPGDTEAFF; CDR3nt: TGCAGCGGAGAGCGGCCGGGGGACACTGAAGCTTTCTTT
d_gene: TRBD2; v_gene: TRBV24-1; j_gene: TRBJ2-3; abundance: NA; CDR3aa: CATSDTGLAGKSDTQYF; CDR3nt: TGTGCCACCAGTGATACCGGACTAGCGGGAAAGTCAGATACGCAGTATTTT
d_gene: NA; v_gene: TRBV20-1; j_gene: TRBJ2-5; abundance: few; CDR3aa: CSASFRRETQYF; CDR3nt: TGCAGTGCTAGTTTTAGGCGGGAGACCCAGTACTTC
d_gene: TRBD2; v_gene: TRBV7-2; j_gene: TRBJ2-3; abundance: few; CDR3aa: CASSLAKWTSGSPVLTSTDTQYF; CDR3nt: TGTGCCAGCAGCTTAGCGAAGTGGACTAGCGGCTCCCCTGTACTCACTAGCACAGATACGCAGTATTTT
d_gene: NA; v_gene: TRBV12-3/TRBV12-4; j_gene: TRBJ2-5; abundance: few; CDR3aa: CASSNQGQETQYF; CDR3nt: TGTGCCAGCAGTAACCAGGGGCAAGAGACCCAGTACTTC
d_gene: TRBD1; v_gene: TRBV5-1; j_gene: TRBJ2-7; abundance: few; CDR3aa: CASSQTGISYEQYF; CDR3nt: TGCGCCAGCAGCCAGACAGGGATCTCCTACGAGCAGTACTTC
d_gene: NA; v_gene: TRBV20-1; j_gene: TRBJ2-5; abundance: NA; CDR3aa: CSASRGAEETQYF; CDR3nt: TGCAGTGCTAGTCGAGGGGCTGAAGAGACCCAGTACTTC
d_gene: NA; v_gene: TRBV6-2/TRBV6-3; j_gene: TRBJ2-6; abundance: NA; CDR3aa: CASSRTAVSGANVLTF; CDR3nt: TGTGCCAGCAGCCGGACAGCGGTCTCTGGGGCCAACGTCCTGACTTTC
d_gene: NA; v_gene: TRBV12-3/TRBV12-4; j_gene: TRBJ2-2; abundance: NA; CDR3aa: CASSPRIGANTGELFF; CDR3nt: TGTGCCAGCAGTCCCCGCATAGGTGCGAACACCGGGGAGCTGTTTTTT
d_gene: NA; v_gene: TRBV29-1; j_gene: TRBJ2-7; abundance: few; CDR3aa: CSVEDRAKGPYEQYF; CDR3nt: TGCAGCGTTGAAGATCGAGCGAAAGGACCCTACGAGCAGTACTTC
d_gene: TRBD2; v_gene: TRBV4-1; j_gene: TRBJ2-7; abundance: NA; CDR3aa: CASSATTSGSRYEQYF; CDR3nt: TGCGCCAGCAGCGCAACGACTAGCGGGAGCCGGTACGAGCAGTACTTC
d_gene: NA; v_gene: TRBV11-2; j_gene: TRBJ2-6; abundance: NA; CDR3aa: CASSLVVGRSGANVLTF; CDR3nt: TGTGCCAGCAGCCTAGTGGTGGGGAGGTCTGGGGCCAACGTCCTGACTTTC
d_gene: NA; v_gene: TRBV18; j_gene: TRBJ2-3; abundance: few; CDR3aa: CASSPGRGFTDTQYF; CDR3nt: TGTGCCAGCTCACCCGGCCGGGGATTCACAGATACGCAGTATTTT
d_gene: NA; v_gene: TRBV6-5; j_gene: TRBJ1-2; abundance: NA; CDR3aa: CASSQQRGSPNGYTF; CDR3nt: TGTGCCAGCAGCCAACAAAGGGGGAGTCCGAATGGCTACACCTTC
d_gene: TRBD2; v_gene: TRBV7-2; j_gene: TRBJ2-1; abundance: few; CDR3aa: CASRLVASGSYNEQFF; CDR3nt: TGTGCCAGCAGGCTAGTGGCTAGCGGGTCGTACAATGAGCAGTTCTTC
d_gene: NA; v_gene: TRBV28; j_gene: TRBJ2-5; abundance: NA; CDR3aa: CASSLLVTQYF; CDR3nt: TGTGCCAGCAGTTTGCTGGTGACCCAGTACTTC
d_gene: NA; v_gene: TRBV5-5; j_gene: TRBJ2-7; abundance: few; CDR3aa: CASSLGLLGTYEQYF; CDR3nt: TGTGCCAGCAGCTTGGGCCTATTAGGGACCTACGAGCAGTACTTC
d_gene: TRBD1; v_gene: TRBV29-1; j_gene: TRBJ1-2; abundance: NA; CDR3aa: CSVGDRDLGYTF; CDR3nt: TGCAGCGTTGGGGACAGGGATCTTGGCTACACCTTC
d_gene: TRBD2; v_gene: TRBV7-2; j_gene: TRBJ2-3; abundance: few; CDR3aa: CASSSGGRGWGTDTQYF; CDR3nt: TGTGCCAGCAGCTCCGGCGGGAGGGGATGGGGCACAGATACGCAGTATTTT
d_gene: NA; v_gene: TRBV7-2; j_gene: TRBJ2-3; abundance: NA; CDR3aa: CASGLGEGDTQYF; CDR3nt: TGTGCCAGCGGCTTAGGCGAGGGAGATACGCAGTATTTT
d_gene: NA; v_gene: TRBV20-1; j_gene: TRBJ2-7; abundance: NA; CDR3aa: CSARTGPAYEQYF; CDR3nt: TGCAGTGCTAGAACGGGACCCGCCTACGAGCAGTACTTC